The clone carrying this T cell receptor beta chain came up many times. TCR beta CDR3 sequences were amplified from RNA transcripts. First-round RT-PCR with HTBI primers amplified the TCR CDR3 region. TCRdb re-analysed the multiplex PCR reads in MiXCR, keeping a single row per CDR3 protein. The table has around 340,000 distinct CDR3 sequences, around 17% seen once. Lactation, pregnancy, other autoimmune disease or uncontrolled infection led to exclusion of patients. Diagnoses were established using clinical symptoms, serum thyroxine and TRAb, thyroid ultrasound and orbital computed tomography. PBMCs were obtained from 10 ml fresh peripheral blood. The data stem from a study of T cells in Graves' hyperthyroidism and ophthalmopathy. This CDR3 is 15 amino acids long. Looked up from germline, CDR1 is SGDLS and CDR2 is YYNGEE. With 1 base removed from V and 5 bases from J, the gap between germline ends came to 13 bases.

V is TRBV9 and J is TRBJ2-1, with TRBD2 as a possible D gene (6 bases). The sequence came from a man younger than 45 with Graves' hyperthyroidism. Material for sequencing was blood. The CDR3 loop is CASSVLAGIDNEQFF. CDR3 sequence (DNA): TGTGCCAGCAGCGTACTGGCGGGGATCGACAATGAGCAGTTCTTC.